These 2 T cell receptor beta chains came from one sample sequenced in a study of T cells expressing NK-cell markers (dated by TCRdb to about 2020). To prepare the library, 5' RACE was applied. Sequencing was carried out with an Illumina HiSeq 2000. TCRdb reprocessed the raw reads; every CDR3 protein sequence is a single record, and DNA is not supplied. This sample's table has entries for hundreds of thousands of distinct CDR3 sequences. 4% to 5% of the sample comes from the top ten. The sequenced sample was blood T cells: a sorted CD56 or NKG2C T cell subset, CD4+ or CD8+ T cells, or bulk PBMC T cells (not recorded which). The receptors originated from a woman between 18 and 70 years old in good health.

The V gene is TRBV10-3, the J gene TRBJ2-5. The CDR3 contains 12 residues. Germline loops: CDR1 ENHRY, CDR2 SYGVKD. The CDR3 loop is CAISQEPGTQYF.

J is TRBJ2-3 and V is TRBV29-1; there is no DNA to check the TCRdb D call of TRBD1. In germline, CDR1 is SQVTM, CDR2 ANQGSEA. This CDR3 contains 12 residues. CDR3 loop: CSGERATDTQYF.